The 6 T cell receptor beta chains reported below all come from one sample, sequenced in a study of spatial heterogeneity in lung cancer. Study-level points and caveats: Tracking of tumor mutation counts was seen in expanded intratumoral alpha and beta TCR counts.

These receptors have no identified antigens. This sample's time point: sample taken at primary tumor resection. From the 5' RACE reads, TCRdb called clonotypes with MiXCR, one entry per CDR3 protein. The table shows fewer than 15,000 distinct CDR3 sequences, with roughly 3.4% occurring only once. The sample here was lung tumor tissue, taken at surgery. The receptors come from a male donor with early-stage non-small cell lung cancer.

By its share, this clonotype is medium-sized. The chain uses TRBV18 and TRBJ1-6; D is ambiguous. The CDR3 has 15 residues. V shed 6 bases and J shed 7 bases, with 16 bases lying between them. Germline-derived CDR1 and CDR2 are KGHSH and LQKENI. This CDR3 is CASSLAGLSNSPLHF. In nucleotides, the CDR3 is TGTGCCAGCTCCCTGGCGGGATTGTCGAATTCACCCCTCCACTTT.

Regarding this clonotype: Possible read error: a much larger clone is one base away. The chain uses TRBV6-5 and TRBJ1-5; TRBD1 is a possible D gene (6 bases). CDR3 length: 15 amino acids. V was trimmed by 6 bases and J by 4 bases, leaving 16 bases between them. CDR1 is MNHEY and CDR2 is SVGAGI in the germline V gene. The CDR3 loop reads CASSSFWGANQPQHF. In nucleotides, the CDR3 is TGTGCCAGCAGCTCCTTTTGGGGGGCGAATCAGCCCCAGCATTTT.

In its sample, this clonotype ranks as medium-sized. The genes are TRBV7-9 and TRBJ1-1; TRBD1 matches 9 bases. This CDR3 is built from 17 residues. Germline lookup yields CDR1 SEHNR and CDR2 FQNEAQ (reference sequence). V gave up 5 bases and J gave up 1 base; unmatched junction bases: 11. The CDR3 DNA follows: TGTGCCAGCAGCCCACAAGGCGGGACAGGGAGGAACACTGAAGCTTTCTTT. Its protein product is CASSPQGGTGRNTEAFF.

There are many counts of this clonotype. The rearrangement joins TRBV5-6 to TRBJ1-6; 8 bases line up with TRBD1. Trimming at V came to 4 bases and at J to 9 bases, leaving 3 bases not matched to a gene. The CDR3 loop spans 13 amino acids. Germline V CDR1 and CDR2: SGHDT, YYEEEE. CDR3 sequence: CASSRQGCSPLHF. DNA for the CDR3: TGTGCCAGCAGCCGACAGGGGTGTTCACCCCTCCACTTT.

This clonotype has just a few counts. The chain recombines TRBV5-1 with TRBJ2-3; possible D gene TRBD2, 5 bases. The CDR3 consists of 14 residues. Germline CDR1 reads SGHRS; CDR2 reads YFSETQ. Trimming cost V 4 bases and J 0 bases, with 9 bases left between them. The CDR3 reads CASSAGLSTDTQYF. The CDR3 DNA is TGCGCCAGCAGCGCAGGACTTAGCACAGATACGCAGTATTTT.

This clonotype turned up a few times. The CDR3 nucleotides read TGTGCCAGCAGCTCCCTCACAGGAGTCGCAGATACGCAGTATTTT. It yields the protein CASSSLTGVADTQYF. The chain employs TRBV7-2 and TRBJ2-3; possibly TRBD1 for D (5 bases). Germline V gene sequence: CDR1 SGHTA, CDR2 FQGNSA. V gave up 4 bases and J gave up 4 bases, with 15 bases separating them. There are 15 residues in the CDR3.